In this sample, the clone carrying this T cell receptor (beta chain) turned up a few times. Sample-barcoded 5' priming and a J-beta primer mix drove a second PCR of roughly 6 to 12 cycles. TCRdb called the 5' RACE reads again in MiXCR, with one record for every CDR3 protein. The table has 450,000 to 700,000 distinct CDR3 sequences, 25% to 30% seen once. The record originates from a study of blood T cells in healthy people across ages. V trimming: 1 base; J trimming: 3 bases; junction bases outside the gene matches: 6. Germline values: CDR1 DFQATT, CDR2 SNEGSKA (reference sequence). This CDR3 comprises 14 residues.

The sequence derives from a woman in her seventies in good health. The sequencing sample was made of blood. This rearrangement joins TRBV20-1 to TRBJ2-7, with 7 bases aligning to TRBD2. The chain's CDR3 is CSARVPGTNYEQYF. The CDR3 nucleotides are TGCAGTGCTAGAGTCCCCGGGACTAACTACGAGCAGTACTTC.